The 16 T cell receptor beta chains presented below share a single source sample, sequenced in a study of blood T cell repertoires in COVID-19. The protocol was immunoSEQ multiplex PCR, while the TCRdb copy is restricted to in-frame clones and leaves out a portion. The sample lists 100,000 to 120,000 clones, 76% occurring once. Sequences were obtained from peripheral blood. These TCRs come from a woman aged 80 or over with acute or convalescent COVID-19.

This clone was seen only once. The CDR3 bases are TGTGCCAGCAGTTACCTCGCGTACTCTGGGGCCAACGTCCTGACTTTC. Translating gives CASSYLAYSGANVLTF. The V and J genes are TRBV28 and TRBJ2-6; D is unresolved. The germline V gene encodes CDR1 MDHEN and CDR2 SYDVKM. Trimming took off 4 bases at V and 0 bases at J, with 10 bases between the two ends. This CDR3 has 16 amino acids.

This chain uses TRBV7-3 with TRBJ1-5, with a tentative D call TRBD1 (6 bases). V was pared by 5 bases and J by 5 bases, with 10 bases between. The CDR3 loop spans 13 amino acids. Germline CDR1 and CDR2: SGHTA and FQGTGA. DNA of the CDR3: TGTGCCAGCAGCCGAGGGGGGGATCAGCCCCAGCATTTT. This translates into CASSRGGDQPQHF.

The CDR3 DNA reads TGTGCCAGCAGTTTAGTCGGACTAGCGGGACGTGATTCCACAGATACGCAGTATTTT. Amino acids: CASSLVGLAGRDSTDTQYF. The chain is built from TRBV28 and TRBJ2-3, with 12 bases identical to TRBD2. V lost 2 bases to trimming and J lost 2 bases; unmatched junction nucleotides: 11. Germline lookup yields CDR1 MDHEN and CDR2 SYDVKM. The CDR3 loop spans 19 amino acids.

This chain connects TRBV6-5 to TRBJ2-3; D is perhaps TRBD1 (6 bases). The CDR3 totals 15 residues. The V end lost 7 bases, the J end lost 2 bases, and 16 bases lay between the germline ends. Germline-derived CDR1 and CDR2 are MNHEY and SVGAGI. CDR3 coding DNA: TGTGCCAGCAAGGAGGACAGTGGCTACACAGATACGCAGTATTTT. It specifies CASKEDSGYTDTQYF.

This chain links TRBV3-1 (or the pseudogene TRBV3-2) with TRBJ2-6; D is uncertain. The V end lost 5 bases, the J end lost 0 bases, and 11 bases lay between the germline ends. CDR1 is LGHDT, CDR2 YNNKEL, per germline (reference sequence). The CDR3 sequence is 16 residues long. CDR3 in DNA: TGTGCCAGCAGCTCCCGACACCTCTCTGGGGCCAACGTCCTGACTTTC. Translated: CASSSRHLSGANVLTF.

The rearrangement links TRBV6-2 or TRBV6-3 to TRBJ2-2; 10 bases match TRBD2. The junction had 13 bases not matched to a gene; V was cut back by 2 bases and J by 4 bases. Germline CDR1 MNHEY, CDR2 SVGEGT. This CDR3 is built from 19 residues. The CDR3 DNA reads as TGTGCCAGCAGTTACGGGCCCGGGACTAGCGCCTACCTCACCGGGGAGCTGTTTTTT. Residues: CASSYGPGTSAYLTGELFF.

V and J are TRBV12-3 or TRBV12-4 and TRBJ1-1, with TRBD1 identical over 7 bases. The J segment lost 6 bases and the V segment lost 6 bases, leaving 7 bases of the junction unmatched. The CDR3 is 13 amino acids. The CDR3 loop is CASRGQTWAEAFF. Here the CDR3 DNA reads TGTGCCAGCAGGGGACAGACGTGGGCTGAAGCTTTCTTT.

The DNA of the CDR3 is TGTGCCAGTAGTACCCTTAAGAGTGTTAGTGAAAAACTGTTTTTT. It specifies CASSTLKSVSEKLFF. The rearrangement joins TRBV19 to TRBJ1-4, with D uncertain. V gave up 4 bases and J gave up 7 bases, with 16 bases separating them. This CDR3 spans 15 amino acids. Germline CDR1 is LNHDA and CDR2 is SQIVND (reference sequence).

V is TRBV28 and J is TRBJ1-1, with 8 bases matching TRBD1. V dropped 4 bases and J dropped 1; count of bases not matched to a gene: 5. This CDR3 is 15 amino acids long. Looked up from germline, CDR1 is MDHEN and CDR2 is SYDVKM. CDR3 in DNA: TGTGCCAGCAGTTCCCCCGACAGGGGGAACACTGAAGCTTTCTTT. Translated: CASSSPDRGNTEAFF.

The J gene is TRBJ2-1, the V gene TRBV10-1; 8 bases map to TRBD1. There are 14 residues in the CDR3. Per germline, CDR1 WNHNN and CDR2 SYGVQD (reference sequence). With V trimmed by 6 bases and J by 0 bases, 1 base remained unmatched. CDR3 bases: TGCGCCAGCAGGACAGGGGCCTCCTACAATGAGCAGTTCTTC. Its translation is CASRTGASYNEQFF.

The CDR3 DNA is TGCAGCGTTAGAAGAGACAGGTGGGATGAGCAGTTCTTC. Its protein is CSVRRDRWDEQFF. The chain carries TRBV29-1 and TRBJ2-1, with D perhaps matching TRBD1 (6 bases). The V end was cut by 5 bases, the J end by 8 bases, with 16 bases between. The CDR3 spans 13 residues. Germline-derived CDR1 and CDR2 are SQVTM and ANQGSEA.

V and J are TRBV7-2 and TRBJ2-3; 16 nucleotides align to TRBD2. The CDR3 spans 17 residues. Germline lookup yields CDR1 SGHTA and CDR2 FQGNSA. V dropped 4 bases and J dropped 6; count of bases not matched to a gene: 7. CDR3 residues: CASSWTGTSGRADTQYF. The CDR3 DNA reads as TGTGCCAGCAGCTGGACCGGGACTAGCGGGAGGGCCGATACGCAGTATTTT.

The V gene is TRBV5-1, the J gene TRBJ2-2; D is uncertain. V lost 4 bases, J lost 7 bases, and 11 bases lay in between. The CDR3 loop spans 13 amino acids. The V gene's germline CDR1 is SGHRS and CDR2 YFSETQ. The CDR3 spells CASSTKELGELFF. The CDR3 coding sequence is TGCGCCAGCAGCACCAAGGAGCTCGGGGAGCTGTTTTTT.

The chain links TRBV18 to TRBJ1-1; D ambiguous. Trimming took 1 base from V and 7 from J, leaving 13 bases between them. The CDR3 spans 14 residues. Germline V gives CDR1 KGHSH, CDR2 LQKENI. CDR3: CASSPLEASNEAFF. CDR3 nucleotides: TGTGCCAGCTCACCACTAGAGGCCAGCAATGAAGCTTTCTTT.

The chain uses TRBV4-1 and TRBJ2-2; 8 positions match TRBD1. Germline-derived CDR1 and CDR2 are MGHRA and YSYEKL. This CDR3 spans 16 amino acids. V lost 3 bases and J lost 0; bases outside the gene matches: 3. The CDR3 is CASSQQGASNTGELFF. In nucleotides, the CDR3 is TGCGCCAGCAGCCAGCAGGGGGCCTCGAACACCGGGGAGCTGTTTTTT.

V and J are TRBV5-1 and TRBJ2-2; 7 positions match TRBD2. V was clipped by 0 bases and J by 4 bases; unmatched bases: 0. The CDR3 has 14 residues. In germline, CDR1 is SGHRS, CDR2 YFSETQ. The CDR3 coding sequence is TGCGCCAGCAGCTTGGCGGGAGGCACCGGGGAGCTGTTTTTT. This gives the protein CASSLAGGTGELFF.